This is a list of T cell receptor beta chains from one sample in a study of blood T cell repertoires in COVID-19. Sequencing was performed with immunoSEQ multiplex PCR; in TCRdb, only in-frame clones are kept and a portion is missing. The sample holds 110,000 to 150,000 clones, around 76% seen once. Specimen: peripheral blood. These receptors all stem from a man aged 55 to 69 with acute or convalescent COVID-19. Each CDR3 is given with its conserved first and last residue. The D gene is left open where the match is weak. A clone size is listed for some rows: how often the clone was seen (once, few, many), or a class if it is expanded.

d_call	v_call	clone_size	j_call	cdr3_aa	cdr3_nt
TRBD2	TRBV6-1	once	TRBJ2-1	CASGTSGINEQFF	TGTGCCAGTGGGACTAGCGGGATAAATGAGCAGTTCTTC
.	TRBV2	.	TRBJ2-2	CASRDQGPGELFF	TGTGCCAGCAGGGACCAGGGCCCCGGGGAGCTGTTTTTT
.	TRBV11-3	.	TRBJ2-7	CASSFGEAYEQYF	TGTGCCAGCAGCTTCGGGGAGGCCTACGAGCAGTACTTC
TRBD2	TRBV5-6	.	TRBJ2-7	CASTRGEGRHEQYF	TGTGCCAGCACCCGGGGGGAGGGCCGCCACGAGCAGTACTTC
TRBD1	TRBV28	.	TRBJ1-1	CVSSSQGAYTEAFF	TGTGTCAGCAGTTCACAGGGGGCGTACACTGAAGCTTTCTTT
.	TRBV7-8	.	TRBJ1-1	CASSLDSIRGEAFF	TGTGCCAGCAGCTTAGACAGCATCCGGGGTGAAGCTTTCTTT
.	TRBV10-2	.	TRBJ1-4	CASREGRLTNEKLFF	TGCGCCAGCCGGGAGGGAAGACTGACTAATGAAAAACTGTTTTTT
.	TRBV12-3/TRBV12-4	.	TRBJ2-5	CASSFSGTQYF	TGTGCCAGCAGTTTCAGTGGGACCCAGTACTTC
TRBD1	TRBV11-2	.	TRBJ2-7	CASSLGQGAYEQYF	TGTGCCAGCAGCTTAGGACAGGGCGCCTACGAGCAGTACTTC
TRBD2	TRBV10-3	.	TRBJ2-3	CAIHGSSGSADTQYF	TGTGCCATCCATGGGAGTAGCGGGAGTGCAGATACGCAGTATTTT